Below, 24 T cell receptor beta chains from the same sample are listed, as sequenced in a study of cytomegalovirus exposure and HLA in healthy donors. The PCR used 60 Vbeta and 13 Jbeta primers. This table comes from immunoSEQ multiplex PCR, and its TCRdb copy is limited to in-frame clones, with some not included. The table shows about 130,000 clones, with around three quarters occurring only once. The sequenced material came from PBMCs. These TCRs come from a woman aged 50 to 60 in good health and CMV-seronegative.

The V and J genes are TRBV19 and TRBJ1-5; possible D gene TRBD1, 6 bases. The length of the CDR3 is 13 residues. Trimming stripped 9 bases from V and 5 bases from J, with 14 bases between. CDR1 is LNHDA, CDR2 SQIVND, per germline (reference sequence). In DNA form, the CDR3 reads TGTGCCAGCGGGTTTGCAGGGGATCAGCCCCAGCATTTT. It specifies CASGFAGDQPQHF.

The V gene is TRBV29-1, the J gene TRBJ2-1, with 13 bases identical to TRBD2. V lost 8 bases and J lost 4; bases outside the gene matches: 8. In germline, CDR1 is SQVTM, CDR2 ANQGSEA. The length of the CDR3 is 15 residues. The CDR3 here is CSIGLAGAGYNEQFF. In DNA form, the CDR3 reads TGCAGCATCGGACTAGCGGGAGCGGGTTACAATGAGCAGTTCTTC.

On this clone itself: One junction end does not reproduce the germline sequence, and a read error may be involved. V usage is TRBV29-1 and J usage is TRBJ1-1; D is perhaps TRBD1 (5 bases). The CDR3 length is 13 residues. The V gene's germline CDR1 is SQVTM and CDR2 ANQGSEA. This CDR3 is CSVSTAMNPEAFF. Here the CDR3 DNA reads TGCAGCGTGTCGACAGCTATGAACCCTGAAGCTTTCTTT.

This clone was recorded a few times. The chain uses TRBV2 and TRBJ2-2; 9 bases align to TRBD2. This CDR3 has 15 amino acids. Germline lookup yields CDR1 SNHLY and CDR2 FYNNEI. V lost 4 bases and J lost 5; bases outside the gene matches: 5. CDR3 nucleotide sequence: TGTGCCAGCAGTGGTGCGGGGGGGTGGACCGGGGAGCTGTTTTTT. Translated: CASSGAGGWTGELFF.

The chain couples TRBV10-2 to TRBJ2-7, with D possibly TRBD1 on 6 matching bases. The CDR3 is 10 residues long. Germline V lookup: CDR1 WSHSY, CDR2 SAAADI. The CDR3 DNA sequence: TGCGCCAGCGGATACAGGGCTGAGGTCGTC. As protein: CASGYRAEVV.

This clone occurred once. The CDR3 here is CASSISARGQREQFF. CDR3 DNA: TGTGCCAGTAGTATTTCGGCCCGGGGACAGCGTGAGCAGTTCTTC. The genes are TRBV19 and TRBJ2-1; 7 bases fit TRBD1. Germline CDR1 and CDR2: LNHDA and SQIVND (reference sequence). Losses at the gene ends were 3 bases for V and 9 bases for J; bases not matched to a gene: 11. The CDR3 consists of 15 residues. Full variable domain (missing parts from reference TRBV19 and TRBJ2-1): DGGITQSPKYLFRKEGQNVTLSCEQNLNHDAMYWYRQDPGQGLRLIYYSQIVNDFQKGDIAEGYSVSREKKESFPLTVTSAQKNPTAFYLCASSISARGQREQFFGPGTRLTVL.

The table lists this clone with a count of one. V gene TRBV7-8 combines with J gene TRBJ1-4; 8 nucleotides match TRBD1. The germline V gene encodes CDR1 SGHVS and CDR2 FQNEAQ. The V gene end was trimmed by 1 base and the J gene end by 4 bases; junction bases not matched to a gene: 8. The CDR3 sequence is 17 residues long. This CDR3 reads CASSLGGTGRSNEKLFF. CDR3 sequence (DNA): TGTGCCAGCAGCTTAGGGGGGACAGGCCGAAGTAATGAAAAACTGTTTTTT.

The V gene is TRBV4-1, the J gene TRBJ2-1; 7 nucleotides align to TRBD2. Germline V gene data show CDR1 as MGHRA and CDR2 as YSYEKL. This CDR3 comprises 16 residues. V shed 0 bases and J 3 bases; nucleotides not matched to a gene: 5. The CDR3 DNA follows: TGCGCCAGCAGCCAAGATTGGGCGGGAGACTACAATGAGCAGTTCTTC. Encoded protein: CASSQDWAGDYNEQFF.

This clone has only a few counts. V and J are TRBV7-2 and TRBJ1-1; D remains ambiguous. Per the germline V gene, CDR1 is SGHTA and CDR2 is FQGNSA. The V end lost 2 bases, the J end lost 1 base, and 8 bases lay between the germline ends. This CDR3 contains 14 residues. In nucleotides, the CDR3 is TGTGCCAGCAGCTTAAGAGGGAAGAACACTGAAGCTTTCTTT. Its protein product is CASSLRGKNTEAFF. The whole variable domain, remainder taken from reference TRBV7-2 and TRBJ1-1, is GAGVSQSPSNKVTEKGKDVELRCDPISGHTALYWYRQSLGQGLEFLIYFQGNSAPDKSGLPSDRFSAERTGGSVSTLTIQRTQQEDSAVYLCASSLRGKNTEAFFGQGTRLTVV.

The chain combines TRBV19 with TRBJ1-1; 8 positions agree with TRBD1. Germline trimming cut 4 bases from V and 6 bases from J; bases unmatched to any gene: 10. The CDR3 has 15 residues. Germline CDR1 is LNHDA and CDR2 is SQIVND (reference sequence). The CDR3 protein is CASSTSGGAGSEAFF. CDR3 sequence (DNA): TGTGCCAGTAGTACCTCAGGGGGCGCGGGGTCTGAAGCTTTCTTT.

The chain uses TRBV5-1 and TRBJ2-3; D possibly corresponds to TRBD1 (7 bases). V was cut by 4 bases and J by 0 bases, with 18 bases left in between. The CDR3 is 17 residues long. Germline CDR1 and CDR2: SGHRS and YFSETQ. DNA for the CDR3: TGCGCCAGCAGCCAGGGGGGCGCTGGGTCTAGCACAGATACGCAGTATTTT. This sequence encodes CASSQGGAGSSTDTQYF.

On this clone: Mismatch with germline at one junction end may stem from a read error. The CDR3 region is CASSLANSNQPQNF. The CDR3 DNA reads as TGTGCCAGCAGTCTAGCAAATAGCAATCAGCCCCAGAATTTT. This rearrangement joins TRBV6-5 to TRBJ1-5; unclear D gene. Germline CDR1 and CDR2: MNHEY and SVGAGI. The CDR3 sequence is 14 residues long.

The chain joins TRBV19 to TRBJ1-2; TRBD1 matches 9 bases. Germline lookup yields CDR1 LNHDA and CDR2 SQIVND (reference sequence). This CDR3 has 13 amino acids. Trimming cost V 8 bases and J 8 bases; bases outside gene matches: 9. CDR3: CASSRDRVDGYTF. CDR3 DNA: TGTGCCAGTTCCCGGGACAGGGTGGACGGCTACACCTTC.

This chain links TRBV7-9 with TRBJ2-2, with a possible D match to TRBD2 (5 bases). CDR3 length: 16 amino acids. CDR1 and CDR2 from the germline V gene are SEHNR and FQNEAQ (reference sequence). V lost 5 bases, J lost 6 bases, and 19 bases lay in between. This CDR3 reads CASSATPGLSAGELFF. Written as DNA, the CDR3 is TGTGCCAGCAGCGCAACCCCCGGACTCAGCGCCGGGGAGCTGTTTTTT.

This rearrangement joins TRBV4-1 to TRBJ2-2, with D possibly matching TRBD2 (7 bases). Trimming shortened V by 0 bases and J by 4 bases, and 15 bases separated the two germline ends. The germline CDR1 and CDR2 sequences are MGHRA and YSYEKL. The CDR3 sequence is 17 residues long. The CDR3 sequence is CASSQDRTGRGTGELFF. The CDR3 bases are TGCGCCAGCAGCCAAGATCGAACAGGGAGGGGCACCGGGGAGCTGTTTTTT.

The V gene is TRBV27, the J gene TRBJ2-5; D is unclear. Trimming stripped 4 bases from V and 2 bases from J, with 8 bases between. Per germline, CDR1 MNHEY and CDR2 SMNVEV (reference sequence). The CDR3 runs 13 residues. The chain's CDR3 is CASSWSTQETQYF. The CDR3 coding sequence is TGTGCCAGCAGTTGGTCCACACAAGAGACCCAGTACTTC.

This chain connects TRBV4-2 to TRBJ2-7; D is unresolved. Trimming left V 4 bases short and J 0 bases short, with 16 bases between. The length of the CDR3 is 16 residues. Per the germline V gene, CDR1 is LGHNA and CDR2 is YNFKEQ. CDR3 sequence: CASSPPVTLSSYEQYV. The CDR3 nucleotides read TGTGCCAGCAGCCCCCCGGTGACTCTTAGCTCCTACGAGCAGTACGTC.

V usage is TRBV5-5 and J usage is TRBJ2-3, with a weak D call TRBD1 (5 bases). V gave up 4 bases and J gave up 2 bases, with 11 bases separating them. In germline, CDR1 is SGHKS, CDR2 YYEKEE (reference sequence). The CDR3 has 14 residues. CDR3 sequence reads: CASSPGPLTDTQYF. CDR3 sequence (DNA): TGTGCCAGCAGCCCAGGGCCCCTCACAGATACGCAGTATTTT.

This chain links TRBV10-3 with TRBJ2-5; the match to TRBD1 covers 10 bases. Germline V CDR1 and CDR2: ENHRY, SYGVKD. The CDR3 length is 14 residues. V lost 5 bases to trimming and J lost 6 bases; unmatched junction nucleotides: 6. The CDR3 DNA reads as TGTGCCATCAGTCAAGGGACAGGGGAAAAGACCCAGTACTTC. This gives the protein CAISQGTGEKTQYF.

This chain joins TRBV27 and TRBJ1-4; 7 bases align to TRBD1. CDR1 is MNHEY, CDR2 SMNVEV, per germline (reference sequence). The J segment lost 8 bases and the V segment lost 8 bases, leaving 14 bases of the junction unmatched. There are 15 residues in the CDR3. This CDR3 reads CASLQTGYHKEKLFF. The CDR3 DNA reads TGTGCCAGCCTACAGACAGGGTATCATAAAGAAAAACTGTTTTTT.

V is TRBV5-8 and J is TRBJ2-2; 11 nucleotides match TRBD1. J lost 3 bases, V lost 4 bases, and 5 bases had no gene match. Germline V gene data show CDR1 as SGHTS and CDR2 as YDEGEE. The CDR3 sequence is 16 residues long. CDR3 sequence: CASSPGQGAYTGELFF. CDR3 DNA sequence: TGTGCCAGCAGCCCAGGACAGGGGGCCTACACCGGGGAGCTGTTTTTT.

This chain connects TRBV7-9 to TRBJ1-2, with a tentative D call TRBD1 (6 bases). The V end lost 4 bases, the J end lost 8 bases, and 17 bases lay between the germline ends. Germline assignment: CDR1 SEHNR and CDR2 FQNEAQ (reference sequence). CDR3 length: 14 residues. CDR3 protein: CASSSPERGGGYTF. The CDR3 nucleotides read TGTGCCAGCAGCTCGCCCGAGAGGGGGGGAGGCTACACCTTC.

V and J are TRBV30 and TRBJ1-5, with 8 bases fitting TRBD1. The CDR3 totals 15 residues. J gave up 3 bases and V 5 bases, and 9 bases lay outside the gene matches. Per germline, CDR1 GTSNPN and CDR2 SVGIG (reference sequence). This CDR3 is CAWGDRRSHNQPQHF. DNA for the CDR3: TGTGCCTGGGGGGACAGGCGCTCCCACAATCAGCCCCAGCATTTT.

The chain links TRBV6-5 to TRBJ1-2; 10 positions match TRBD1. This CDR3 comprises 16 residues. Trimming took 0 bases from V and 4 from J; bases not matched to a gene: 5. Germline V gives CDR1 MNHEY, CDR2 SVGAGI. For the CDR3, the DNA is TGTGCCAGCAGTTACTCCCGGGACAGGGGCGGCTATGGCTACACCTTC. It encodes CASSYSRDRGGYGYTF.